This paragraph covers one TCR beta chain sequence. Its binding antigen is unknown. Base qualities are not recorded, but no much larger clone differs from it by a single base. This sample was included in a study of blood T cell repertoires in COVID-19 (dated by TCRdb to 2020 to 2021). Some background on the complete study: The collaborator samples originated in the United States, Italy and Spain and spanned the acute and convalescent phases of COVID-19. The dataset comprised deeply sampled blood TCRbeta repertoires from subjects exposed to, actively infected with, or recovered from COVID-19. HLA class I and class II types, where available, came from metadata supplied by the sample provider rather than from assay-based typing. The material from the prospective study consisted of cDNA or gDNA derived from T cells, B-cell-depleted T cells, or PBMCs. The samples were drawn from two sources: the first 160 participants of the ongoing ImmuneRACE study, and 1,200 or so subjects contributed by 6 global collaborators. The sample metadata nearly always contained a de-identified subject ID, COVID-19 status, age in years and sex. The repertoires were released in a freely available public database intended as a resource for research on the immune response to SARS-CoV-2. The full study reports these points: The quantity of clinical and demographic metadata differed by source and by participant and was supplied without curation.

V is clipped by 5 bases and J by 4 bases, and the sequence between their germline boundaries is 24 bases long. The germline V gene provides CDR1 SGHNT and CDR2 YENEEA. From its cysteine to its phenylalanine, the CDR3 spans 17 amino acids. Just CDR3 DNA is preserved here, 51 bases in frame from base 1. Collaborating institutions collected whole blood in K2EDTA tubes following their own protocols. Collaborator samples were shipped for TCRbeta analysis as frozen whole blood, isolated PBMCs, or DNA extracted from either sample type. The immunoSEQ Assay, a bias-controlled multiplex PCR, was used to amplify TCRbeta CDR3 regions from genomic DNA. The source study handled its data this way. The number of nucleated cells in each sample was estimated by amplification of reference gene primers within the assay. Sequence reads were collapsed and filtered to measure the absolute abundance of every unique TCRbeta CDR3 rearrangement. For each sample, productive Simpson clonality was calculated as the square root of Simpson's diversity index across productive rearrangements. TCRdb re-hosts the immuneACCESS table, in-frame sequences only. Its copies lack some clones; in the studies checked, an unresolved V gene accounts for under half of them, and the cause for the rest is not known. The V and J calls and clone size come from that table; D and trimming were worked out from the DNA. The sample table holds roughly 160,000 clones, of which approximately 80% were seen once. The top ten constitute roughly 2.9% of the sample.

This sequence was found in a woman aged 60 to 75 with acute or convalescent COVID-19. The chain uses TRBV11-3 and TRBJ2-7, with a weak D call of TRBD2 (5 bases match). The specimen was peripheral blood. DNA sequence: TGTGCCAGCAGCCACCGGACTGAACTGGGTCGGGCGTACGAGCAGTACTTC. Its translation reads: CASSHRTELGRAYEQYF. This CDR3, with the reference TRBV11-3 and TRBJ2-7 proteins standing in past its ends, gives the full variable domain EAGVVQSPRYKIIEKKQPVAFWCNPISGHNTLYWYLQNLGQGPELLIRYENEEAVDDSQLPKDRFSAERLKGVDSTLKIQPAELGDSAVYLCASSHRTELGRAYEQYFGPGTRLTVT.